This entry lists 31 T cell receptor beta chains sequenced from one sample in a study of T cell changes during pregnancy in multiple sclerosis. Produced via immunoSEQ multiplex PCR; TCRdb's table is partial and in-frame only. The table includes 85,000 to 130,000 clones, 90% to 95% detected once. Specimen: peripheral blood, collected in the second trimester of pregnancy. These receptors came from a female donor with multiple sclerosis, enrolled in a pregnancy study.

The CDR3 bases are TGCAGCGTTGGTCTAAATGCTAGCAATCAGCCCCAGCATTTT. It encodes CSVGLNASNQPQHF. V gene TRBV29-1 combines with J gene TRBJ1-5; no clear D. Germline values: CDR1 SQVTM, CDR2 ANQGSEA. Trimming took 4 bases from V and 0 from J, leaving 10 bases between them. This CDR3 is built from 14 residues. The entire variable domain, with the rest obtained from reference TRBV29-1 and TRBJ1-5, is as follows: SAVISQKPSRDICQRGTSLTIQCQVDSQVTMMFWYRQQPGQSLTLIATANQGSEATYESGFVIDKFPISRPNLTFSTLTVSNMSPEDSSIYLCSVGLNASNQPQHFGDGTRLSIL.

This chain uses TRBV7-2 with TRBJ2-3; TRBD1 might be the D (5 bases). Germline values: CDR1 SGHTA, CDR2 FQGNSA. The CDR3 is 16 residues long. V lost 2 bases and J lost 2, with 14 bases in between. The chain's CDR3 is CASSLYDSSFTDTQYF. The CDR3 region has the DNA TGTGCCAGCAGCTTATACGACAGCTCATTCACAGATACGCAGTATTTT.

The V and J genes are TRBV28 and TRBJ2-7; 10 bases are a match to TRBD2. The V gene end was trimmed by 2 bases and the J gene end by 9 bases; junction bases not matched to a gene: 10. CDR3 length: 15 residues. Germline CDR1 MDHEN, CDR2 SYDVKM. DNA for the CDR3: TGTGCCAGCAGTTTAGTAGCGGGGGGCTCCCCAGGGCAGTACTTC. Its protein product is CASSLVAGGSPGQYF.

This chain joins TRBV7-6 and TRBJ2-1; TRBD2 matches 12 bases. Germline V gives CDR1 SGHVS, CDR2 FNYEAQ. The CDR3 runs 15 residues. V gave up 6 bases and J gave up 5 bases; unmatched junction bases: 5. In DNA, the CDR3 is TGTGCCAGCAGGCGACTAGCGGGGGCACACAATGAGCAGTTCTTC. It yields the protein CASRRLAGAHNEQFF.

The rearrangement uses TRBV27 and TRBJ2-1; 10 bases align to TRBD1. Germline CDR1 is MNHEY and CDR2 is SMNVEV (reference sequence). The J segment lost 6 bases and the V segment lost 2 bases, leaving 4 bases of the junction unmatched. This CDR3 comprises 15 residues. CDR3 coding DNA: TGTGCCAGCAGTTTAGGCGGGACAGGGGCCAATGAGCAGTTCTTC. Translated, it gives CASSLGGTGANEQFF.

With regard to this clone: The junction and the germline gene differ at one end; a read error may be behind it. The rearrangement joins TRBV28 to TRBJ2-7, with D tentatively TRBD1 (5 bases). Germline V gives CDR1 MDHEN, CDR2 SYDVKM. This CDR3 region has 10 residues. The CDR3 DNA reads TGTGCCAGCAGTCGACAGAGATGGAATTTC. This encodes CASSRQRWNF.

This rearrangement joins TRBV20-1 to TRBJ1-2; 7 bases fit TRBD1. The V gene's germline CDR1 is DFQATT and CDR2 SNEGSKA (reference sequence). The CDR3 is 11 amino acids. V lost 5 bases to trimming and J lost 7 bases; unmatched junction nucleotides: 4. CDR3 sequence (DNA): TGCAGTGCTCTGACAGGGACTGGCTACACCTTC. It encodes CSALTGTGYTF.

This chain links TRBV6-1 with TRBJ2-7, with 11 bases aligning to TRBD1. Germline CDR1 MNHNS, CDR2 SASEGT. The CDR3 covers 14 residues. The V segment lost 4 bases and the J segment 4 bases; nucleotides outside the gene matches: 3. The CDR3 coding sequence is TGTGCCAGCAGTGTTGGGACAGGGGGGTACGAGCAGTACTTC. This codes for CASSVGTGGYEQYF.

This rearrangement joins TRBV19 to TRBJ1-1; 9 positions agree with TRBD1. J was trimmed by 3 bases and V by 6 bases; bases with no gene match: 8. The germline V gene has CDR1 LNHDA and CDR2 SQIVND (reference sequence). The CDR3 covers 15 residues. CDR3 protein: CASRSGTGYDTEAFF. The CDR3 coding sequence is TGTGCCAGTAGGAGCGGGACAGGGTATGACACTGAAGCTTTCTTT.

The genes are TRBV5-1 and TRBJ2-5, with D perhaps TRBD2 (6 bases). Germline V lookup: CDR1 SGHRS, CDR2 YFSETQ. Between the trimmed V and J ends, which lost 4 bases and 5 bases, there was a span of 15 bases. The CDR3 contains 14 residues. DNA of the CDR3: TGCGCCAGCAGCCCGGGCGGGGTGGGGGAGACCCAGTACTTC. Translating it yields CASSPGGVGETQYF.

The gene calls are TRBV7-9 and TRBJ2-7; 7 nucleotides line up with TRBD2. This CDR3 comprises 13 residues. CDR1 and CDR2 from the germline V gene are SEHNR and FQNEAQ (reference sequence). J gave up 3 bases and V 5 bases, and 4 bases lay outside the gene matches. CDR3 sequence (DNA): TGTGCCAGCAGCCCCCGGGGGGTCTACGAGCAGTACTTC. Translating it yields CASSPRGVYEQYF.

This chain connects TRBV7-6 to TRBJ2-3, with TRBD2 matching 8 bases. CDR1 is SGHVS, CDR2 FNYEAQ, per germline. Trimming cost V 0 bases and J 2 bases; bases outside gene matches: 4. The CDR3 has 16 residues. The DNA for the CDR3 is TGTGCCAGCAGCTTAGCATGGCGGGGGGTCACAGATACGCAGTATTTT. This gives the protein CASSLAWRGVTDTQYF.

The V gene is TRBV7-6, the J gene TRBJ1-2, with 9 bases lining up with TRBD1. The CDR3 contains 17 residues. Germline V CDR1 and CDR2: SGHVS, FNYEAQ. Unmatched junction bases numbered 16, after V lost 5 bases and J lost 6 bases. CDR3 coding DNA: TGTGCCAGCAGCCCTAGGCTACCGGGACAGGGACTCCATGGCTACACCTTC. It codes for CASSPRLPGQGLHGYTF.

The chain links TRBV2 to TRBJ2-3; tentatively, D is TRBD1 (5 bases). Germline V gene data show CDR1 as SNHLY and CDR2 as FYNNEI. This CDR3 has 14 amino acids. The germline V and J ends were trimmed by 5 bases and 5 bases, with 14 bases remaining between them. The CDR3 nucleotides read TGTGCCAGCAGTAGGACCCAAAGGGGAGATACGCAGTATTTT. Encoded protein: CASSRTQRGDTQYF.

This chain links TRBV27 with TRBJ2-7; 11 bases line up with TRBD2. The germline gives CDR1 MNHEY, CDR2 SMNVEV (reference sequence). Losses at the gene ends were 5 bases for V and 2 bases for J; bases not matched to a gene: 23. The CDR3 loop spans 21 amino acids. The CDR3 region is CASSKRPSGLAGSKGAYEQYF. The CDR3 region has the DNA TGTGCCAGCAGTAAAAGACCCTCCGGACTAGCGGGTTCGAAGGGGGCCTACGAGCAGTACTTC.

The rearrangement joins TRBV7-2 to TRBJ2-7; 12 nucleotides match TRBD2. The germline V gene has CDR1 SGHTA and CDR2 FQGNSA. The CDR3 consists of 17 residues. The V and J ends lost 1 base and 7 bases, in that order; junction bases with no gene match: 11. Here the CDR3 reads CASSLGSSGGAENEQYF. The CDR3 region has the DNA TGTGCCAGCAGCTTAGGATCTAGCGGGGGGGCGGAAAATGAGCAGTACTTC.

The sample holds one count of this clone. Within the sample, other DNA sequences also encode this same CDR3. The chain is built from TRBV10-3 and TRBJ1-2, with a weak D call TRBD1 (6 bases). The germline CDR1 and CDR2 sequences are ENHRY and SYGVKD. The CDR3 consists of 15 residues. Trimming removed 6 bases from V and 0 bases from J, with 14 bases in between. CDR3: CAISPGQLANYGYTF. In nucleotides, the CDR3 is TGTGCCATCAGCCCTGGACAGCTGGCTAACTATGGCTACACCTTC.

The V gene is TRBV4-2, the J gene TRBJ2-5; D is unresolved. Trimming left V 0 bases short and J 5 bases short, with 7 bases between. CDR3 length equals 13 residues. Germline CDR1 is LGHNA and CDR2 is YNFKEQ. This CDR3 reads CASSQDPRETQYF. CDR3 nucleotide sequence: TGTGCCAGCAGCCAAGATCCCCGGGAGACCCAGTACTTC.

The chain carries TRBV6-6 and TRBJ1-1, with 8 bases matching TRBD1. The CDR3 is 13 amino acids. From germline, CDR1 is MNHNY and CDR2 SVGAGI (reference sequence). Unmatched junction bases numbered 5, after V lost 7 bases and J lost 4 bases. CDR3: CASNGQGGTEAFF. The CDR3 DNA sequence: TGTGCCAGCAATGGACAGGGAGGCACTGAAGCTTTCTTT.

This chain connects TRBV4-1 to TRBJ2-7, with 10 bases fitting TRBD1. The V gene end was trimmed by 2 bases and the J gene end by 5 bases; junction bases not matched to a gene: 12. The CDR3 spans 17 residues. CDR1 is MGHRA and CDR2 is YSYEKL in the germline V gene. CDR3 residues: CASSQISGQGFVNEQYF. CDR3 coding DNA: TGCGCCAGCAGCCAAATTTCGGGACAGGGGTTTGTGAACGAGCAGTACTTC.

This clone was seen a single time. The chain employs TRBV5-4 and TRBJ2-1; a possible D gene is TRBD2 (6 bases). Germline V gene lookup returns CDR1 SGHNT and CDR2 YYREEE (reference sequence). This CDR3 is built from 14 residues. V was shortened by 2 bases and J by 4 bases, with 10 bases between the two germline ends. In DNA form, the CDR3 reads TGTGCCAGCAGCTTAACGGGAGCTTACAATGAGCAGTTCTTC. Translated, it gives CASSLTGAYNEQFF.

V is TRBV28 and J is TRBJ2-7, with a tentative D call TRBD2 (6 bases). V lost 4 bases and J 3 bases, leaving 10 bases between the germline ends. Germline CDR1 is MDHEN and CDR2 is SYDVKM. The CDR3 has 13 amino acids. CDR3 sequence reads: CASSSGGHYEQYF. CDR3 nucleotide sequence: TGTGCCAGCAGTTCTGGAGGGCACTACGAGCAGTACTTC.

The gene calls are TRBV27 and TRBJ1-1; TRBD1 matches 7 bases. The CDR3 length is 16 residues. Germline CDR1 MNHEY, CDR2 SMNVEV (reference sequence). V dropped 5 bases and J dropped 2; count of bases not matched to a gene: 11. CDR3 residues: CASSMTLTGINTEAFF. The CDR3 region has the DNA TGTGCCAGCAGTATGACCCTGACAGGGATTAACACTGAAGCTTTCTTT.

This chain uses TRBV5-1 with TRBJ1-1; D possibly corresponds to TRBD1 (5 bases). Germline assignment: CDR1 SGHRS and CDR2 YFSETQ. The CDR3 extends over 13 amino acids. Trimming shortened V by 7 bases and J by 0 bases, and 10 bases separated the two germline ends. The CDR3 DNA reads TGCGCCAGCTTTGACAGCCTGAACACTGAAGCTTTCTTT. This translates into CASFDSLNTEAFF.

The chain has TRBV5-1 and TRBJ2-7; D not certain. Germline values: CDR1 SGHRS, CDR2 YFSETQ. Trimming took off 2 bases at V and 0 bases at J, with 6 bases between the two ends. This CDR3 is 13 amino acids long. The DNA of the CDR3 is TGCGCCAGCAGCTTTACTCCCTCCTACGAGCAGTACTTC. Translation gives CASSFTPSYEQYF.

The chain employs TRBV5-1 and TRBJ2-5; TRBD2 agrees at 8 bases. V shed 5 bases and J 3 bases; nucleotides not matched to a gene: 6. The CDR3 length is 14 residues. Germline CDR1 SGHRS, CDR2 YFSETQ. CDR3 nucleotides: TGCGCCAGCAGTTGGGGGACTAGTAAAGAGACCCAGTACTTC. Protein product: CASSWGTSKETQYF.

This clone was counted between two and nine times. This sequence joins TRBV10-2 and TRBJ2-2; no definite D call. This CDR3 region has 13 residues. The germline V gene encodes CDR1 WSHSY and CDR2 SAAADI. V lost 6 bases to trimming and J lost 1 base, with 6 bases between them. This CDR3 reads CASRLVNTGELFF. CDR3 nucleotides: TGCGCCAGCAGACTGGTGAACACCGGGGAGCTGTTTTTT.

The V gene is TRBV5-1, the J gene TRBJ2-7; tentatively, D is TRBD1 (5 bases). The germline V gene encodes CDR1 SGHRS and CDR2 YFSETQ. CDR3 size: 13 residues. Trimming pared 0 bases from V and 3 bases from J, leaving 7 bases between. The CDR3: CASSLVRGYEQYF. DNA of the CDR3: TGCGCCAGCAGCTTGGTAAGGGGCTACGAGCAGTACTTC.

J is TRBJ2-7 and V is TRBV5-1, with 11 bases aligning to TRBD2. Per the germline V gene, CDR1 is SGHRS and CDR2 is YFSETQ. The CDR3 length is 18 residues. J gave up 6 bases and V 4 bases, and 18 bases lay outside the gene matches. Written as DNA, the CDR3 is TGCGCCAGCAGCCCCAACCAAACAACTAGCGGGAGATCCGCCGAGCAGTACTTC. The encoded protein is CASSPNQTTSGRSAEQYF.

This chain links TRBV7-2 with TRBJ2-7; D unclear. CDR3 size: 12 residues. CDR1 and CDR2 from the germline V gene are SGHTA and FQGNSA. Trimming cost V 6 bases and J 1 base, with 7 bases left between them. CDR3 amino acids: CASSPTSYEQYF. The CDR3 nucleotides read TGTGCCAGCAGTCCGACATCCTACGAGCAGTACTTC.

The chain carries TRBV11-2 and TRBJ1-2; 10 bases are a match to TRBD1. In germline, CDR1 is SGHAT, CDR2 FQNNGV. This CDR3 contains 15 residues. J gave up 4 bases and V 5 bases, and 7 bases lay outside the gene matches. CDR3 sequence reads: CASSARDRGVYGYTF. The CDR3 DNA follows: TGTGCCAGCAGCGCCCGGGACAGGGGAGTCTATGGCTACACCTTC.